The 16 T cell receptor beta chains below were found in one sample sequenced in a study of T cell changes during pregnancy in multiple sclerosis. Some clones are missing from TCRdb's copy, which holds only in-frame ones; the method was immunoSEQ multiplex PCR. The data contain roughly 46,000 clones, 85% to 95% of them singletons. The sequences come from CD8+ T cells from peripheral blood mononuclear cells, collected after pregnancy. The receptors originated from a female donor with multiple sclerosis, enrolled in a pregnancy study.

This chain joins TRBV2 and TRBJ2-1; 11 bases line up with TRBD2. The germline CDR1 and CDR2 sequences are SNHLY and FYNNEI. This CDR3 comprises 14 residues. V shed 0 bases, J shed 12 bases, and the junction held 4 bases outside the gene matches. Here the CDR3 reads CASSEALGLAVQFF. For the CDR3, the DNA is TGTGCCAGCAGTGAAGCGCTGGGACTAGCGGTGCAGTTCTTC.

The V gene is TRBV28, the J gene TRBJ1-4, with D perhaps TRBD1 (6 bases). The CDR3 spans 14 residues. V gave up 3 bases and J gave up 6 bases, with 11 bases separating them. The germline V gene has CDR1 MDHEN and CDR2 SYDVKM. For the CDR3, the DNA is TGTGCCAGCAGTTTTAGGCAGGGGTATGAAAAACTGTTTTTT. Its protein product is CASSFRQGYEKLFF.

The chain couples TRBV7-9 to TRBJ2-5, with a possible D match to TRBD1 (6 bases). CDR1 is SEHNR, CDR2 FQNEAQ, per germline (reference sequence). This CDR3 is 14 amino acids long. Trimming shortened V by 4 bases and J by 7 bases, and 16 bases separated the two germline ends. CDR3 sequence reads: CASSSGQSSGTQYF. The CDR3 DNA is TGTGCCAGCAGCTCTGGACAGTCCTCGGGGACCCAGTACTTC.

The chain is built from TRBV7-6 and TRBJ2-1, with 9 bases lining up with TRBD1. CDR1 SGHVS and CDR2 FNYEAQ come from the germline V gene. The ends lost 1 base at V and 5 bases at J; junction bases unmatched: 9. The CDR3 is 17 amino acids. This CDR3 is CASSLEAGTGLHNEQFF. CDR3 coding DNA: TGTGCCAGCAGCTTAGAGGCCGGGACAGGGCTCCACAATGAGCAGTTCTTC.

V usage is TRBV19 and J usage is TRBJ2-7; 10 bases match TRBD2. Germline CDR1 is LNHDA and CDR2 is SQIVND (reference sequence). The CDR3 is made up of 13 amino acids. Trimming cost V 5 bases and J 7 bases; bases outside gene matches: 5. CDR3: CASSPGLAREQYF. In DNA form, the CDR3 reads TGTGCCAGTAGTCCGGGACTAGCGAGGGAGCAGTACTTC.

As DNA, the CDR3 is TGTGCCAGCAGTTCCCACCTCCTTGACCCGGCGGCGGGCTACACCTTC. Amino acid sequence: CASSSHLLDPAAGYTF. The chain joins TRBV6-5 to TRBJ1-2; no definite D call. Trimming left V 4 bases short and J 8 bases short, with 23 bases between. The CDR3 extends over 16 amino acids. In germline, CDR1 is MNHEY, CDR2 SVGAGI.

The chain employs TRBV21-1 and TRBJ2-1; the table gives TRBD1 as D, unverified against the DNA. TRBV21-1 is deemed a pseudogene. The CDR3 extends over 14 amino acids. CDR3: CASSGQSSHNEQFF. The CDR3 DNA sequence: TGTGCCAGCAGCGGACAGTCGAGCCACAATGAGCAGTTCTTC.

J is TRBJ1-2 and V is TRBV4-2; the match to TRBD1 covers 7 bases. Germline V gene data show CDR1 as LGHNA and CDR2 as YNFKEQ. The CDR3 consists of 16 residues. The ends lost 1 base at V and 1 base at J; junction bases unmatched: 6. The CDR3 DNA reads as TGTGCCAGCAGCCAAGTCGGAGGGGGCAATAACTATGGCTACACCTTC. Amino acids: CASSQVGGGNNYGYTF.

CDR3 DNA: TGTGCCAGCGGGTTCCCAGCGGGAGGGGACTACAATGAGCAGTTCTTC. Translation: CASGFPAGGDYNEQFF. J is TRBJ2-1 and V is TRBV27; 10 bases are a match to TRBD2. V was pared by 8 bases and J by 3 bases, with 10 bases of the junction left unmatched. The germline V gene has CDR1 MNHEY and CDR2 SMNVEV (reference sequence). The CDR3 has 16 residues.

The rearrangement uses TRBV5-4 and TRBJ1-2, with 9 bases lining up with TRBD1. From germline, CDR1 is SGHNT and CDR2 YYREEE (reference sequence). This CDR3 comprises 16 residues. Germline trimming cut 0 bases from V and 1 base from J; bases unmatched to any gene: 4. The chain's CDR3 is CASSLDGTGFNYGYTF. CDR3 DNA: TGTGCCAGCAGCTTGGACGGGACAGGGTTTAACTATGGCTACACCTTC.

This sequence joins TRBV7-9 and TRBJ1-4; D is possibly TRBD1 (5 bases). The V gene's germline CDR1 is SEHNR and CDR2 FQNEAQ (reference sequence). There are 16 residues in the CDR3. Trimming removed 2 bases at V and 3 bases at J, with 13 bases between. The CDR3 DNA follows: TGTGCCAGCAGCTTAACCCACAGGACCCCTAATGAAAAACTGTTTTTT. This encodes CASSLTHRTPNEKLFF.

The chain has TRBV27 and TRBJ2-2, with D perhaps matching TRBD1 (6 bases). The V gene's germline CDR1 is MNHEY and CDR2 SMNVEV (reference sequence). This CDR3 spans 12 amino acids. V was cut by 2 bases and J by 8 bases, with 6 bases left in between. In nucleotides, the CDR3 is TGTGCCAGCAGTTTAGGACAGGGGGAGCTGTTTTTT. Translating it yields CASSLGQGELFF.

The count of this clone is one. The chain has TRBV28 and TRBJ1-1, with 7 bases aligning to TRBD1. Trimming removed 2 bases from V and 0 bases from J; junction bases left unmatched: 6. The CDR3 totals 16 residues. CDR1 is MDHEN and CDR2 is SYDVKM in the germline V gene. The DNA of the CDR3 is TGTGCCAGCAGTTTAGGCCGGGACAGATTGAACACTGAAGCTTTCTTT. Amino acid sequence: CASSLGRDRLNTEAFF.

This clone was recorded only once. The J gene is TRBJ2-7, the V gene TRBV9; TRBD2 might be the D (5 bases). This CDR3 has 16 residues. Germline values: CDR1 SGDLS, CDR2 YYNGEE. V was cut by 3 bases and J by 7 bases, with 23 bases left in between. The CDR3 loop reads CASSDVERTGIQEQYF. CDR3 DNA sequence: TGTGCCAGCAGCGACGTTGAACGCACCGGGATCCAGGAGCAGTACTTC.

The rearrangement links TRBV21-1 to TRBJ1-1; the table's D call of TRBD1 was not tested on the DNA. TRBV21-1 is a known pseudogene. CDR3 length: 15 amino acids. The CDR3 here is CASSSYRDRCTEAFF. The DNA of the CDR3 is TGTGCCAGCAGCTCATACCGGGACAGGTGCACTGAAGCTTTCTTT.

The chain recombines TRBV7-8 with TRBJ2-5, with D perhaps TRBD1 (6 bases). V lost 0 bases and J 5 bases, leaving 19 bases between the germline ends. Germline CDR1 is SGHVS and CDR2 is FQNEAQ. The CDR3 extends over 17 amino acids. The CDR3 coding sequence is TGTGCCAGCAGCTTAGCGGGGGCTTTTAGCCCAGGTGAGACCCAGTACTTC. It yields the protein CASSLAGAFSPGETQYF.